This T cell receptor (beta chain) was recorded in a study of vaccination and CD4 T cells after COVID-19. Across the whole study: Median time from COVID diagnosis to post-COVID sampling was 101 days (35 to 161).

The Oncomine TCR Beta short-read assay was what sequenced the DNA obtained from cultured CD4+ T cells. TCRdb reprocessed the PCR reads with MiXCR, giving one entry per CDR3 protein. The profile shows 6,500 to 8,500 distinct CDR3 sequences, 50% to 70% of them singletons. Trimming shortened V by 8 bases and J by 3 bases, and 7 bases separated the two germline ends. The CDR3 is made up of 11 amino acids. CDR1 is SGHTA, CDR2 FQGTGA, per germline. For this clonotype: Antigen specificity is unknown.

Treatment described: approximately 11-day PBMC culture with coronavirus spike peptide pools or control peptides (ViraFEST assay). The gene calls are TRBV7-3 and TRBJ1-1; D is perhaps TRBD1 (5 bases). The TCR was taken from a human donor who had recovered from COVID-19. The sample comprised CD4+ T cells from blood, cultured in vitro. In DNA, the CDR3 is TGTGCCAGCGGGGGATACACTGAAGCTTTCTTT. Translation gives CASGGYTEAFF.